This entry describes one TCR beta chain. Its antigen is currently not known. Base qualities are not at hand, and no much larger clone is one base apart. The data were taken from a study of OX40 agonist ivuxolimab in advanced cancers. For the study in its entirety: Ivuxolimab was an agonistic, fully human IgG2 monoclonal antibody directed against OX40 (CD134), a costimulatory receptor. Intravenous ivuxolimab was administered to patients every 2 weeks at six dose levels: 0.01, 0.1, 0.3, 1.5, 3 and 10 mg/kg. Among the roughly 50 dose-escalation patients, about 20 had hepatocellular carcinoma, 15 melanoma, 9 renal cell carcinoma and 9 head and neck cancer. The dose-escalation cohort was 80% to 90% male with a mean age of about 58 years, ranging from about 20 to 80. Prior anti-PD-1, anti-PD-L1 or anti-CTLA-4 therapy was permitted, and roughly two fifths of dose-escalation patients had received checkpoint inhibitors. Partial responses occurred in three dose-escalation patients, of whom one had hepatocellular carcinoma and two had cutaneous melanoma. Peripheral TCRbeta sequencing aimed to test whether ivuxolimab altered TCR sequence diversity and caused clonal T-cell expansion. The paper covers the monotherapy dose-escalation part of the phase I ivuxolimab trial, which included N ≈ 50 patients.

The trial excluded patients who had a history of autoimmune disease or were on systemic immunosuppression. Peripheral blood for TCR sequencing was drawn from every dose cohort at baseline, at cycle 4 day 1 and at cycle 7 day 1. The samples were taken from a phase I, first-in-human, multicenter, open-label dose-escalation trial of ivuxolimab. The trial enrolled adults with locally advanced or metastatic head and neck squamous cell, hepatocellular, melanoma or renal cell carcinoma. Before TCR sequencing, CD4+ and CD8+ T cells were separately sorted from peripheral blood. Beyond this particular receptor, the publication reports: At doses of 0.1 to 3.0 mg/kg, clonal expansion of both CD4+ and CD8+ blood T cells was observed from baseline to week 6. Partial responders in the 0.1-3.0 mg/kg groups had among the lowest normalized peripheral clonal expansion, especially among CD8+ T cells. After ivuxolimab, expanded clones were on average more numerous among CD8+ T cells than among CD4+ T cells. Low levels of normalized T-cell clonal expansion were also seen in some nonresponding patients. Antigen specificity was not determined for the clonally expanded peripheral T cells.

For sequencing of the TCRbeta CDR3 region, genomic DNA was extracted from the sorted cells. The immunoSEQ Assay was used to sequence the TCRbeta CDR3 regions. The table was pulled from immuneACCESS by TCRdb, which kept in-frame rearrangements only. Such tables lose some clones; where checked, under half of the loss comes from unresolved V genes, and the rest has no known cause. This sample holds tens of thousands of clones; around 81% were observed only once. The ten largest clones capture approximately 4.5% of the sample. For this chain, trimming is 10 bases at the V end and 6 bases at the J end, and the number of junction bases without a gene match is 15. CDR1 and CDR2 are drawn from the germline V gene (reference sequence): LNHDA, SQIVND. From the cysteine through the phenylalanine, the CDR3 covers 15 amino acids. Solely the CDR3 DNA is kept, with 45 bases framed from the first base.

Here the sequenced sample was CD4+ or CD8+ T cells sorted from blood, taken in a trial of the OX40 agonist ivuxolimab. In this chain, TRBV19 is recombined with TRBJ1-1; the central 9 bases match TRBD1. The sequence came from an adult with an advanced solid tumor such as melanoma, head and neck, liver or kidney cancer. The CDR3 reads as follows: CATSPIGTGRPEAFF. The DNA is TGTGCCACCAGCCCTATCGGGACAGGGAGACCTGAAGCTTTCTTT.